This T cell receptor beta chain was captured in a study of response to subunit inactivated influenza vaccine. Study-wide results and limits: There was a suggestion from the authors that each seasonal influenza vaccination recruits few new T cells.

As regards this clonotype: Antigen specificity is unknown.

MiXCR, applied by TCRdb to the RT-PCR reads, yields one record per CDR3 protein. Counted here are around 710,000 distinct CDR3 sequences, approximately 14% occurring once; the ten biggest clones make up around 7.3%. The V gene end was trimmed by 6 bases and the J gene end by 2 bases; junction bases not matched to a gene: 4. This CDR3 is built from 13 residues. The germline V gene encodes CDR1 MNHEY and CDR2 SMNVEV (reference sequence). This clonotype was obtained from a middle-aged man who received an inactivated influenza vaccine. The rearrangement joins TRBV27 to TRBJ2-7; TRBD2 agrees at 7 bases. The starting material was PBMCs from blood, obtained around two weeks before vaccination. CDR3 residues: CASRVAGAYEQYF. CDR3 DNA sequence: TGTGCCAGCAGAGTTGCGGGAGCCTACGAGCAGTACTTC.